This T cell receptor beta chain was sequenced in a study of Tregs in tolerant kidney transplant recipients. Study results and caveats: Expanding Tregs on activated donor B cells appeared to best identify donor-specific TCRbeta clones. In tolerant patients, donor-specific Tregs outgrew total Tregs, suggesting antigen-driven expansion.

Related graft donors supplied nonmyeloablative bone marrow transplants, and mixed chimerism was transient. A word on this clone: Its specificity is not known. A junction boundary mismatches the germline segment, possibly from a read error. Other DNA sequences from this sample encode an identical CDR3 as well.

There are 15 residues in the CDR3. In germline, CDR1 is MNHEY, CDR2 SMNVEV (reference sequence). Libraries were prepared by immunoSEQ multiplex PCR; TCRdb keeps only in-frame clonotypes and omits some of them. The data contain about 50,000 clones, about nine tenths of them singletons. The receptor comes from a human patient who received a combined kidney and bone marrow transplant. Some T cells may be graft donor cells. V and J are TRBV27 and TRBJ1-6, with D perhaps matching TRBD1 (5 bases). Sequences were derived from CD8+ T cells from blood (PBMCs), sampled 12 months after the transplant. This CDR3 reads CASRQRGLPNSPLHF. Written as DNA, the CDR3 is TGTGCCAGCAGGCAAAGGGGTCTTCCGAATTCCCCCCTCCACTTT.